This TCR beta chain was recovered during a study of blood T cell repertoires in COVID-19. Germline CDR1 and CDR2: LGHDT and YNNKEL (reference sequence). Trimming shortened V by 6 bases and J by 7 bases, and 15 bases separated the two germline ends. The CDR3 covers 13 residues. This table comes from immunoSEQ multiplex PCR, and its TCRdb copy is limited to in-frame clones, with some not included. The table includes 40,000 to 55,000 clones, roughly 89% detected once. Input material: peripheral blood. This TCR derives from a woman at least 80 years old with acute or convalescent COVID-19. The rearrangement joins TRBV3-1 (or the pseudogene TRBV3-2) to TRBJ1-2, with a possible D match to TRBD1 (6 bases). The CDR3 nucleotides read TGTGCCAGCAGTCTTTCAGGGGTGGGTGGCTACACCTTC. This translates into CASSLSGVGGYTF.